The clone carrying this T cell receptor (beta chain) was counted a few times. The antigen is not known. Germline lookup yields CDR1 DFQATT and CDR2 SNEGSKA (reference sequence). Trimming took 6 bases from V and 6 from J, leaving 9 bases between them. The CDR3 spans 12 residues. General study findings and limits: In terms of TCR gene usage, tumor memory CD4+ T cells clustered together with blood and lymph node memory CD4+ cells, as well as with lymph node naive CD4+ cells.

TCRdb re-analysed the 5' RACE reads in MiXCR, keeping a single row per CDR3 protein. The sample lists 50,000 to 75,000 distinct CDR3 sequences, about 22% seen once, with approximately 3.1% in the top ten. What was sequenced was memory CD4+ T cells sorted from a lymph node. Sample subset: memory CD4+ T cells, CD4+CD45RO+CD25-. The rearrangement joins TRBV20-1 to TRBJ1-6, with D maybe TRBD1 (5 bases). The TCR comes from a female donor with breast cancer. This CDR3 is CSARVRNSPLHF. The DNA of the CDR3 is TGCAGTGCCAGGGTTCGTAATTCACCCCTCCACTTT.